This passage covers 6 T cell receptor beta chains from one sample sequenced in a study of cytomegalovirus exposure and HLA in healthy donors. The primer mix had 60 Vbeta and 13 Jbeta primers. Some clones are missing from TCRdb's copy, which holds only in-frame ones; the method was immunoSEQ multiplex PCR. The sample lists about 160,000 clones; roughly 80% were seen once. The sequenced sample consisted of PBMCs. Receptor source: a male donor in good health and CMV-seropositive.

The chain joins TRBV5-6 to TRBJ2-6; D is uncertain. The length of the CDR3 is 13 residues. V was clipped by 5 bases and J by 4 bases, with 7 bases between them. Germline CDR1 reads SGHDT; CDR2 reads YYEEEE. The CDR3 bases are TGTGCCAGCAGACTATCCGGGGCCAACGTCCTGACTTTC. Protein product: CASRLSGANVLTF.

The chain's CDR3 is CASSIAGEETQYF. The CDR3 DNA follows: TGTGCCAGTAGTATAGCCGGAGAAGAGACCCAGTACTTC. This chain links TRBV19 with TRBJ2-5; D is undetermined. The CDR3 is 13 residues long. Germline CDR1 LNHDA, CDR2 SQIVND (reference sequence). Trimming cost V 1 base and J 3 bases, with 6 bases left between them. The full variable domain, completed using reference TRBV19 and TRBJ2-5, is DGGITQSPKYLFRKEGQNVTLSCEQNLNHDAMYWYRQDPGQGLRLIYYSQIVNDFQKGDIAEGYSVSREKKESFPLTVTSAQKNPTAFYLCASSIAGEETQYFGPGTRLLVL.

The V gene is TRBV25-1, the J gene TRBJ1-6; D remains ambiguous. The CDR3 has 12 amino acids. Germline values: CDR1 MGHDK, CDR2 SYGVNS. V shed 1 base and J shed 13 bases, with 8 bases lying between them. CDR3 DNA sequence: TGTGCCAGCAGTGAATGGGAGGATCCCCTCCACTTT. This codes for CASSEWEDPLHF.

The chain couples TRBV6-5 to TRBJ1-4; 8 bases map to TRBD1. CDR1 MNHEY and CDR2 SVGAGI come from the germline V gene. The ends lost 5 bases at V and 7 bases at J; junction bases unmatched: 6. This CDR3 comprises 14 residues. The CDR3 sequence is CASSRQGRAEKLFF. The CDR3 region has the DNA TGTGCCAGCAGTCGACAGGGGCGGGCTGAAAAACTGTTTTTT.

V usage is TRBV11-2 and J usage is TRBJ2-7; D not resolved. The CDR3 has 13 residues. Per the germline V gene, CDR1 is SGHAT and CDR2 is FQNNGV. V lost 5 bases and J lost 7, with 15 bases in between. The CDR3 DNA follows: TGTGCCAGCAGCCCGCTGCAACCTCGGGAGCAGTACTTC. As protein: CASSPLQPREQYF.

The chain uses TRBV13 and TRBJ1-1; no reliable D call. Germline lookup yields CDR1 PRHDT and CDR2 FYEKMQ (reference sequence). V dropped 3 bases and J dropped 3 bases, with 11 bases sitting between them. The length of the CDR3 is 14 residues. Here the CDR3 reads CASSFGRRDTEAFF. In DNA form, the CDR3 reads TGTGCCAGCAGCTTCGGCAGGAGGGACACTGAAGCTTTCTTT. The entire variable domain, with the rest obtained from reference TRBV13 and TRBJ1-1, is as follows: AAGVIQSPRHLIKEKRETATLKCYPIPRHDTVYWYQQGPGQDPQFLISFYEKMQSDKGSIPDRFSAQQFSDYHSELNMSSLELGDSALYFCASSFGRRDTEAFFGQGTRLTVV.